The 24 T cell receptor beta chains in this list originate from one sample, sequenced in a study of memory CD4+ T cells and cytomegalovirus serostatus (dated by TCRdb to between 2017 and 2020). Single viable CD3+CD4+CD8-CD45RO+ cells were sorted as memory CD4+ T cells on a FACSAria II. The receptor library was made with the immunoSEQ multiplex PCR assay. The clones in this table, taken by TCRdb from immuneACCESS, are in-frame only. Not every clone is retained; where verified, under half of the shortfall comes from an unresolved V gene, and the cause of the rest is unknown. The sample profile shows 45,000 to 55,000 clones; about 73% of them were found once. The ten largest clones capture 0.67% of the sample. Sequencing was performed on memory CD4+ T cells from blood. Every receptor here comes from an adult in good health and CMV-seronegative.

CDR3 nucleotides: TGTGCCATCAGTAAAGACAGGGGGATATACGAGCAGTACTTC. As protein: CAISKDRGIYEQYF. This chain links TRBV10-3 with TRBJ2-7; TRBD1 agrees at 9 bases. V shed 5 bases and J 4 bases; nucleotides not matched to a gene: 6. CDR3 length equals 14 residues. CDR1 and CDR2 (germline): ENHRY, SYGVKD.

V is TRBV5-4 and J is TRBJ1-1, with D possibly TRBD1 on 6 matching bases. CDR1 and CDR2 from the germline V gene are SGHNT and YYREEE (reference sequence). CDR3 size: 13 residues. Trimming pared 5 bases from V and 3 bases from J, leaving 11 bases between. CDR3 protein: CASRTDSDTEAFF. The DNA for the CDR3 is TGTGCCAGCAGGACGGACAGTGACACTGAAGCTTTCTTT.

The chain uses TRBV5-6 and TRBJ2-2; D possibly corresponds to TRBD1 (6 bases). The germline gives CDR1 SGHDT, CDR2 YYEEEE. The CDR3 runs 17 residues. V lost 4 bases, J lost 5 bases, and 21 bases lay in between. The CDR3 DNA follows: TGTGCCAGCAGCGCCCTTCCACAGGGTACGGGGACCGGGGAGCTGTTTTTT. Amino acid sequence: CASSALPQGTGTGELFF.

The table lists this clone with a count of one. Its ends do not fully match the called genes, so a read error is possible. This rearrangement joins TRBV7-7 to TRBJ2-5; 12 positions match TRBD2. CDR1 SSHAT and CDR2 FNYEAQ come from the germline V gene (reference sequence). The CDR3 extends over 14 amino acids. For the CDR3, the DNA is TGTGCTAGCAGCTCGGGACTAGCGGGAGAGACCCAGTACTTC. This codes for CASSSGLAGETQYF.

The sample holds a few counts of this clone. The CDR3 sequence: CASSIQGWQETQYF. The CDR3 DNA follows: TGTGCCAGTAGTATACAAGGGTGGCAAGAGACCCAGTACTTC. The chain links TRBV19 to TRBJ2-5, with unresolved D. This CDR3 is 14 amino acids long. Germline lookup yields CDR1 LNHDA and CDR2 SQIVND (reference sequence). V dropped 2 bases and J dropped 2 bases, with 9 bases sitting between them.

The V and J genes are TRBV28 and TRBJ2-5; TRBD2 matches at 8 bases. J gave up 3 bases and V 2 bases, and 5 bases lay outside the gene matches. From germline, CDR1 is MDHEN and CDR2 SYDVKM. The CDR3 is 15 amino acids. The CDR3, as DNA: TGTGCCAGCAGTTTAACGGGAGGGGGGAAAGAGACCCAGTACTTC. This gives the protein CASSLTGGGKETQYF.

CDR3 protein: CASSLQGVNYGYTF. In DNA form, the CDR3 reads TGTGCCAGCAGCCTACAGGGGGTTAACTATGGCTACACCTTC. This rearrangement joins TRBV5-4 to TRBJ1-2, with TRBD1 identical over 8 bases. Germline lookup yields CDR1 SGHNT and CDR2 YYREEE (reference sequence). The CDR3 runs to 14 residues. Trimming removed 4 bases from V and 1 base from J; junction bases left unmatched: 3.

This clone ranks as medium-sized. The genes are TRBV28 and TRBJ1-5; TRBD1 matches 8 bases. In germline, CDR1 is MDHEN, CDR2 SYDVKM. V trimming: 6 bases; J trimming: 0 bases; junction bases outside the gene matches: 10. The CDR3 has 17 residues. CDR3 sequence: CASRNRDRSYSNQPQHF. As DNA, the CDR3 is TGTGCCAGCAGGAACCGGGACAGGAGTTATAGCAATCAGCCCCAGCATTTT. The full variable domain, completed using reference TRBV28 and TRBJ1-5, is DVKVTQSSRYLVKRTGEKVFLECVQDMDHENMFWYRQDPGLGLRLIYFSYDVKMKEKGDIPEGYSVSREKKERFSLILESASTNQTSMYLCASRNRDRSYSNQPQHFGDGTRLSIL.

The chain joins TRBV27 to TRBJ2-7; 13 bases fit TRBD2. Looked up from germline, CDR1 is MNHEY and CDR2 is SMNVEV (reference sequence). Trimming removed 6 bases from V and 5 bases from J; junction bases left unmatched: 4. This CDR3 comprises 14 residues. CDR3 amino acids: CASSRTSGRNEQYF. CDR3 nucleotides: TGTGCCAGCAGCAGGACTAGCGGGAGAAACGAGCAGTACTTC.

In this sample, this clone turned up a few times. The chain couples TRBV7-6 to TRBJ1-2; D ambiguous. CDR1 and CDR2 from the germline V gene are SGHVS and FNYEAQ. V dropped 5 bases and J dropped 1 base, with 23 bases sitting between them. CDR3 length: 18 residues. CDR3 sequence: CASSPYILVPRDNYGYTF. In DNA form, the CDR3 reads TGTGCCAGCAGCCCGTACATTCTAGTCCCACGCGATAACTATGGCTACACCTTC.

A single count supports this clone. This chain links TRBV11-2 with TRBJ2-4, with TRBD2 matching 9 bases. CDR3 length: 13 residues. After removal of 3 bases from V and 6 bases from J, the junction contained 0 bases not matched to a gene. CDR1 is SGHAT, CDR2 FQNNGV, per germline. This CDR3 reads CASSLGLANIQYF. CDR3 coding DNA: TGTGCCAGCAGCTTGGGACTAGCAAACATTCAGTACTTC.

The genes are TRBV30 and TRBJ1-2; 7 bases map to TRBD1. The V segment lost 4 bases and the J segment 4 bases; nucleotides outside the gene matches: 6. From germline, CDR1 is GTSNPN and CDR2 SVGIG (reference sequence). This CDR3 has 13 residues. The DNA for the CDR3 is TGTGCCTGGAACAGGGGCCAGGGCTATGGCTACACCTTC. Amino acid sequence: CAWNRGQGYGYTF.

The rearrangement links TRBV19 to TRBJ2-3; D gene uncertain. With 2 bases removed from V and 4 bases from J, the gap between germline ends came to 4 bases. Looked up from germline, CDR1 is LNHDA and CDR2 is SQIVND (reference sequence). The CDR3 has 12 amino acids. The CDR3 nucleotides read TGTGCCAGTAGTATAACGGCAGATACGCAGTATTTT. Translation gives CASSITADTQYF.

Details on this clone: Other DNA sequences in the sample encode the same CDR3. The chain uses TRBV5-4 and TRBJ2-7; no clear D gene. This CDR3 region has 12 residues. Germline V CDR1 and CDR2: SGHNT, YYREEE (reference sequence). Trimming removed 0 bases from V and 7 bases from J, with 8 bases in between. Here the CDR3 reads CASSLAVGEQYF. The CDR3 nucleotides are TGTGCCAGCAGCTTGGCCGTGGGGGAGCAGTACTTC. Full variable domain (remainder filled in from reference TRBV5-4 and TRBJ2-7): ETGVTQSPTHLIKTRGQQVTLRCSSQSGHNTVSWYQQALGQGPQFIFQYYREEENGRGNFPPRFSGLQFPNYSSELNVNALELDDSALYLCASSLAVGEQYFGPGTRLTVT.

CDR3 bases: TGTGCCAGCAGCTTCGGGACGCTCAACACCGGGGAGCTGTTTTTT. It translates to CASSFGTLNTGELFF. The chain combines TRBV5-6 with TRBJ2-2; D possibly matches TRBD1 or TRBD2 (5 bases each). V dropped 2 bases and J dropped 2 bases, with 10 bases sitting between them. Germline V lookup: CDR1 SGHDT, CDR2 YYEEEE. This CDR3 has 15 amino acids.

The rearrangement links TRBV4-1 to TRBJ2-7, with 9 bases fitting TRBD2. Unmatched junction bases numbered 7, after V lost 1 base and J lost 6 bases. Germline values: CDR1 MGHRA, CDR2 YSYEKL. This CDR3 comprises 15 residues. The CDR3 loop reads CASSQVSGRSPEQYF. CDR3 nucleotides: TGCGCCAGCAGCCAAGTTAGCGGGAGATCTCCCGAGCAGTACTTC.

The gene calls are TRBV9 and TRBJ1-1; D remains unclear. With 0 bases removed from V and 1 base from J, the gap between germline ends came to 4 bases. This CDR3 comprises 13 residues. In germline, CDR1 is SGDLS, CDR2 YYNGEE. The CDR3 sequence: CASSVGPNTEAFF. In DNA form, the CDR3 reads TGTGCCAGCAGCGTAGGGCCGAACACTGAAGCTTTCTTT.

The J gene is TRBJ2-7, the V gene TRBV7-8; a weak D match, TRBD1 (6 bases). This CDR3 has 15 residues. Germline V lookup: CDR1 SGHVS, CDR2 FQNEAQ. Trimming stripped 0 bases from V and 3 bases from J, with 12 bases between. CDR3 DNA sequence: TGTGCCAGCAGCTTAGCGGGGGCAGGAGGCTACGAGCAGTACTTC. Protein product: CASSLAGAGGYEQYF.

The gene calls are TRBV29-1 and TRBJ2-1; D might be TRBD1 (5 bases). The CDR3 totals 12 residues. Germline V CDR1 and CDR2: SQVTM, ANQGSEA. V gave up 4 bases and J gave up 7 bases, with 11 bases separating them. This CDR3 reads CSVGVKGNEQFF. As DNA, the CDR3 is TGCAGCGTTGGAGTAAAGGGGAATGAGCAGTTCTTC.

The gene calls are TRBV7-3 and TRBJ2-2; TRBD2 matches at 14 bases. V was pared by 5 bases and J by 1 base, with 6 bases of the junction left unmatched. Germline V gene sequence: CDR1 SGHTA, CDR2 FQGTGA. The CDR3 sequence is 18 residues long. Written as DNA, the CDR3 is TGTGCCAGCAGCCCGGGACTAGCGGGAGAGGTGAACACCGGGGAGCTGTTTTTT. This encodes CASSPGLAGEVNTGELFF.

The V call is TRBV6-5, the J call TRBJ2-3; D is ambiguous. Trimming left V 6 bases short and J 2 bases short, with 9 bases between. The CDR3 totals 13 residues. Germline CDR1 and CDR2: MNHEY and SVGAGI. The CDR3 here is CASRTHLTDTQYF. In DNA, the CDR3 is TGTGCCAGCAGAACCCATCTCACAGATACGCAGTATTTT.

The V call is TRBV27, the J call TRBJ2-7; D ambiguous. The germline gives CDR1 MNHEY, CDR2 SMNVEV (reference sequence). The CDR3 is 14 residues long. The V gene lost 7 bases and the J gene lost 7 bases, with 20 bases spanning the gap. CDR3 DNA: TGTGCCAGCAAGCGCCAGGATACAGTGGGGGAGCAGTACTTC. This encodes CASKRQDTVGEQYF.

The chain is built from TRBV28 and TRBJ1-5; D might be TRBD1 (5 bases). V gave up 2 bases and J gave up 16 bases, with 12 bases separating them. The CDR3 loop spans 11 amino acids. Germline assignment: CDR1 MDHEN and CDR2 SYDVKM. The CDR3 sequence is CASSLSGTRHF. The DNA of the CDR3 is TGTGCCAGCAGTTTAAGCGGGACTCGACATTTT.

The V and J genes are TRBV5-8 and TRBJ2-7; the D gene is possibly TRBD1 (6 bases). CDR3 length: 18 residues. V shed 0 bases and J shed 4 bases, with 23 bases lying between them. Germline values: CDR1 SGHTS, CDR2 YDEGEE. The CDR3 nucleotides read TGTGCCAGCAGCTTGGGAGGGCCAGGGGTCAAGATAGGATACGAGCAGTACTTC. Translation gives CASSLGGPGVKIGYEQYF.